Presented here are 32 T cell receptor beta chains from one specimen sequenced in a study of cytomegalovirus exposure and HLA in healthy donors. Amplification used 60 Vbeta primers and 13 Jbeta primers. Sequencing used immunoSEQ multiplex PCR; TCRdb keeps in-frame clones, though not all of them. The sample yields approximately 90,000 clones, roughly 80% seen once. The sample comprised PBMCs. These TCRs come from a man in his thirties or forties in good health and CMV-seronegative.

V usage is TRBV9 and J usage is TRBJ1-2; D gene ambiguous. Germline CDR1 SGDLS, CDR2 YYNGEE. V lost 2 bases and J 4 bases, leaving 15 bases between the germline ends. CDR3 length equals 15 residues. The CDR3 loop reads CASSVRRRIRYGYTF. CDR3 nucleotide sequence: TGTGCCAGCAGCGTTCGCCGCAGGATACGCTATGGCTACACCTTC.

V is TRBV6-1 and J is TRBJ1-2; TRBD1 is a possible D gene (6 bases). CDR3 length equals 13 residues. Trimming shortened V by 9 bases and J by 8 bases, and 19 bases separated the two germline ends. Germline-derived CDR1 and CDR2 are MNHNS and SASEGT. The CDR3 nucleotides read TGTGCCAGTATGAGCTACAGGGCTTCGGGCTACACCTTC. Its translation is CASMSYRASGYTF.

The gene calls are TRBV28 and TRBJ1-5; a weak D match, TRBD1 (6 bases). The CDR3 has 14 residues. Trimming took 3 bases from V and 4 from J, leaving 10 bases between them. CDR1 is MDHEN and CDR2 is SYDVKM in the germline V gene. DNA for the CDR3: TGTGCCAGCAGTTTGACAGGCCCAAATCAGCCCCAGCATTTT. Residues: CASSLTGPNQPQHF.

This clone has a handful of counts. The chain is built from TRBV5-4 and TRBJ1-1; D remains unclear. The V end was cut by 0 bases, the J end by 0 bases, with 9 bases between. Germline lookup yields CDR1 SGHNT and CDR2 YYREEE (reference sequence). The CDR3 is made up of 15 amino acids. CDR3 region: CASSLDLTVNTEAFF. CDR3 sequence (DNA): TGTGCCAGCAGCTTGGATCTAACGGTGAACACTGAAGCTTTCTTT.

The chain recombines TRBV5-1 with TRBJ1-4; unclear D gene. Germline values: CDR1 SGHRS, CDR2 YFSETQ. This CDR3 comprises 13 residues. Trimming removed 0 bases at V and 7 bases at J, with 7 bases between. CDR3 residues: CASSLEATEKLFF. For the CDR3, the DNA is TGCGCCAGCAGCTTGGAAGCCACTGAAAAACTGTTTTTT.

The CDR3 sequence: CASSKSGGDNTGELFF. CDR3 DNA sequence: TGTGCCAGCAGCAAGAGCGGGGGAGATAACACCGGGGAGCTGTTTTTT. This rearrangement joins TRBV21-1 to TRBJ2-2; TRBD2 was called by the table and not checked on the DNA. TRBV21-1 is a pseudogene locus. This CDR3 spans 16 amino acids.

The chain combines TRBV7-2 with TRBJ1-1; D is unclear. CDR1 and CDR2 (germline): SGHTA, FQGNSA. The V end was cut by 5 bases, the J end by 4 bases, with 11 bases between. This CDR3 has 13 amino acids. The CDR3 DNA reads as TGTGCCAGCAGCCGCCTATATGGCACTGAAGCTTTCTTT. Amino acids: CASSRLYGTEAFF.

A remark on this clone: One junction end disagrees with the germline gene, perhaps due to a read error. This chain joins TRBV19 and TRBJ1-5; TRBD1 matches at 9 bases. Germline CDR1 is LNHDA and CDR2 is SQIVND (reference sequence). The CDR3 totals 14 residues. CDR3 nucleotide sequence: TGTGCCAGTAGTGAAACAGGGGGCAACCAGCCCCAGCATTTT. It is translated as CASSETGGNQPQHF.

The chain combines TRBV12-5 with TRBJ2-1; 9 bases are shared with TRBD2. CDR3 length equals 16 residues. V lost 1 base to trimming and J lost 6 bases; unmatched junction nucleotides: 7. The germline V gene has CDR1 LGHNT and CDR2 FRNRAP. CDR3 sequence: CASGLGLAGLVNEQFF. CDR3 DNA: TGTGCTAGTGGTTTGGGGCTAGCGGGACTCGTCAATGAGCAGTTCTTC.

This clone appeared a few times. The chain couples TRBV5-1 to TRBJ2-7; TRBD1 matches 7 bases. The CDR3 is made up of 14 amino acids. Germline V CDR1 and CDR2: SGHRS, YFSETQ. Losses at the gene ends were 3 bases for V and 2 bases for J; bases not matched to a gene: 5. CDR3 loop: CASSWGTATYEQYF. Here the CDR3 DNA reads TGCGCCAGCAGCTGGGGGACAGCTACCTACGAGCAGTACTTC.

J is TRBJ2-2 and V is TRBV11-2; 10 bases line up with TRBD1. Germline lookup yields CDR1 SGHAT and CDR2 FQNNGV. CDR3 size: 15 residues. V shed 5 bases, J shed 4 bases, and the junction held 4 bases outside the gene matches. CDR3 amino acids: CASSATGGSTGELFF. Here the CDR3 DNA reads TGTGCCAGCAGCGCGACAGGGGGCAGCACCGGGGAGCTGTTTTTT.

This sequence joins TRBV6-1 and TRBJ1-1, with 8 positions matching TRBD1. Germline V gene sequence: CDR1 MNHNS, CDR2 SASEGT. J gave up 2 bases and V 7 bases, and 9 bases lay outside the gene matches. This CDR3 is 15 amino acids long. CDR3: CASNPGQGRNTEAFF. The CDR3 DNA is TGTGCCAGCAACCCAGGACAGGGTAGAAACACTGAAGCTTTCTTT.

This rearrangement joins TRBV11-3 to TRBJ2-2, with D possibly TRBD2 on 6 matching bases. The CDR3 is 13 residues long. Trimming stripped 2 bases from V and 6 bases from J, with 7 bases between. Germline V gene data show CDR1 as SGHNT and CDR2 as YENEEA. The CDR3 reads CASSLSGAGELFF. The CDR3 nucleotides read TGTGCCAGCAGCTTATCGGGGGCCGGGGAGCTGTTTTTT.

The chain has TRBV4-2 and TRBJ2-5, with TRBD2 matching 7 bases. The J call may be mistaken, given a closer DNA end match to TRBJ2-7. Per the germline V gene, CDR1 is LGHNA and CDR2 is YNFKEQ. The CDR3 loop spans 13 amino acids. The DNA for the CDR3 is TGTGCCAGCAGCCAAGAGGGGGGGTACGAGCAGTACTTC. Protein product: CASSQEGGYEQYF.

Concerning this clone: A read error may produce the germline difference seen at one junction end. The CDR3 spells CSSSPTLRGEQYF. The CDR3 region has the DNA TGTTCCAGCAGTCCGACCCTCCGGGGTGAGCAGTACTTC. The chain links TRBV7-9 to TRBJ2-7; TRBD2 is a possible D gene (5 bases). The CDR3 has 13 residues. The germline gives CDR1 SEHNR, CDR2 FQNEAQ (reference sequence).

CDR3 sequence: CSVVGQFYEQYF. The DNA of the CDR3 is TGCAGCGTTGTGGGACAATTCTACGAGCAGTACTTC. This sequence joins TRBV29-1 and TRBJ2-7, with TRBD1 as a possible D gene (6 bases). V was shortened by 4 bases and J by 3 bases, with 10 bases between the two germline ends. From germline, CDR1 is SQVTM and CDR2 ANQGSEA. The CDR3 totals 12 residues.

V is TRBV6-6 and J is TRBJ1-6; 8 bases align to TRBD1. Germline CDR1 MNHNY, CDR2 SVGAGI (reference sequence). The CDR3 totals 14 residues. V lost 7 bases and J lost 7; bases outside the gene matches: 6. The CDR3 loop reads CASKGTGGNSPLHF. CDR3 bases: TGTGCCAGCAAAGGGACAGGAGGAAATTCACCCCTCCACTTT.

The CDR3 region is CASYSTGTGELFF. In DNA form, the CDR3 reads TGTGCCAGCTACTCCACAGGAACCGGGGAGCTGTTTTTT. The chain carries TRBV18 and TRBJ2-2; a weak D match, TRBD1 (5 bases). Germline-derived CDR1 and CDR2 are KGHSH and LQKENI. Trimming pared 7 bases from V and 5 bases from J, leaving 11 bases between. The CDR3 has 13 residues.

J is TRBJ1-4 and V is TRBV11-2; 8 bases align to TRBD1. The CDR3 is 15 amino acids. The V segment lost 5 bases and the J segment 5 bases; nucleotides outside the gene matches: 7. CDR1 and CDR2 (germline): SGHAT, FQNNGV. CDR3 sequence: CASSPRQGRNEKLFF. The CDR3 DNA follows: TGTGCCAGCAGCCCAAGACAGGGGAGGAATGAAAAACTGTTTTTT.

The chain couples TRBV4-3 to TRBJ2-7; 10 bases agree with TRBD1. V gave up 2 bases and J gave up 3 bases; unmatched junction bases: 13. This CDR3 region has 18 residues. Germline CDR1 LGHNA, CDR2 YSLEER. The CDR3 nucleotides are TGCGCCAGCAGCCAATCACACTCCGGGACAGGGGCGGACTACGAGCAGTACTTC. Translation gives CASSQSHSGTGADYEQYF.

This chain joins TRBV30 and TRBJ1-1; maybe TRBD1 (6 bases). Germline values: CDR1 GTSNPN, CDR2 SVGIG (reference sequence). The ends were cut back, 0 bases at V and 1 base at J, with 15 bases in the middle. The length of the CDR3 is 16 residues. The CDR3: CAWSVQGRNWNTEAFF. Here the CDR3 DNA reads TGTGCCTGGAGTGTACAGGGCAGAAATTGGAACACTGAAGCTTTCTTT.

The chain couples TRBV11-2 to TRBJ1-5; D gene uncertain. Trimming stripped 5 bases from V and 0 bases from J, with 5 bases between. CDR1 and CDR2 from the germline V gene are SGHAT and FQNNGV. CDR3 length equals 13 residues. CDR3 DNA: TGTGCCAGCAGCAACAGTAGCAATCAGCCCCAGCATTTT. Translated: CASSNSSNQPQHF.

The rearrangement links TRBV19 to TRBJ1-5; D gene uncertain. The CDR3 sequence is 17 residues long. Trimming took 5 bases from V and 0 from J, leaving 17 bases between them. Germline values: CDR1 LNHDA, CDR2 SQIVND (reference sequence). The CDR3: CASSYRVEKVSNQPQHF. The CDR3 nucleotides are TGTGCCAGTAGTTACCGGGTTGAAAAGGTTAGCAATCAGCCCCAGCATTTT.

The chain combines TRBV7-2 with TRBJ1-4; a possible D gene is TRBD1 (6 bases). Germline V lookup: CDR1 SGHTA, CDR2 FQGNSA. CDR3 length equals 15 residues. V was pared by 4 bases and J by 2 bases, with 11 bases between. CDR3 nucleotides: TGTGCCAGCAGCTCCCATCAGGGGACTAATGAAAAACTGTTTTTT. Translated, it gives CASSSHQGTNEKLFF.

The CDR3, as DNA: TGCGCCAGCAGCTCATCTAGCGGGGGGGCGGGCGAGCAGTACTTC. Encoded protein: CASSSSSGGAGEQYF. V is TRBV5-1 and J is TRBJ2-7, with 12 bases lining up with TRBD2. Germline V gene lookup returns CDR1 SGHRS and CDR2 YFSETQ. This CDR3 is 15 amino acids long. The J segment lost 6 bases and the V segment lost 3 bases, leaving 7 bases of the junction unmatched.

V gene TRBV5-1 combines with J gene TRBJ2-5, with a possible D match to TRBD2 (5 bases). TRBJ2-7 matches the DNA end more closely, so the J call is doubtful. Germline V lookup: CDR1 SGHRS, CDR2 YFSETQ. This CDR3 spans 14 amino acids. Written as DNA, the CDR3 is TGCGCCAGCAGCACTCGGGGTATGCCCTACGAGCAGTACTTC. Residues: CASSTRGMPYEQYF.

The chain joins TRBV6-5 to TRBJ1-2; tentatively, D is TRBD1 (5 bases). Germline assignment: CDR1 MNHEY and CDR2 SVGAGI. The germline V and J ends were trimmed by 0 bases and 4 bases, with 9 bases remaining between them. CDR3 length equals 14 residues. CDR3 coding DNA: TGTGCCAGCAGTTACTCGCAGGGTGCCTATGGCTACACCTTC. Its translation is CASSYSQGAYGYTF.

Here the CDR3 reads CASSTPGLVTKQYF. Here the CDR3 DNA reads TGTGCCAGCAGCACGCCGGGACTAGTTACCAAGCAGTACTTC. This chain connects TRBV5-5 to TRBJ2-7; 8 bases are shared with TRBD2. V dropped 4 bases and J dropped 8; count of bases not matched to a gene: 11. CDR3 size: 14 residues. Germline CDR1 SGHKS, CDR2 YYEKEE (reference sequence).

The chain combines TRBV18 with TRBJ2-7; D is ambiguous. The CDR3 consists of 14 residues. V shed 5 bases and J shed 0 bases, with 11 bases lying between them. Per germline, CDR1 KGHSH and CDR2 LQKENI. This CDR3 reads CASSTTGSSYEQYF. CDR3 nucleotide sequence: TGTGCCAGCTCAACCACCGGGTCCTCCTACGAGCAGTACTTC.

V is TRBV29-1 and J is TRBJ1-1; D might be TRBD1 (6 bases). The CDR3 runs to 12 residues. The germline V and J ends were trimmed by 5 bases and 1 base, with 8 bases remaining between them. Germline V CDR1 and CDR2: SQVTM, ANQGSEA. For the CDR3, the DNA is TGCAGCGTTCCGACAGGGAACACTGAAGCTTTCTTT. It encodes CSVPTGNTEAFF.

Only a few counts were recorded for this clone. The chain employs TRBV7-6 and TRBJ2-6, with TRBD1 identical over 7 bases. The CDR3 has 16 residues. V trimming: 2 bases; J trimming: 2 bases; junction bases outside the gene matches: 3. The V gene's germline CDR1 is SGHVS and CDR2 FNYEAQ. As DNA, the CDR3 is TGTGCCAGCAGCTTAAGTACAGGGGCTGGGGCCAACGTCCTGACTTTC. This encodes CASSLSTGAGANVLTF.

V is TRBV18 and J is TRBJ2-5, with a weak D call TRBD1 (5 bases). The V end lost 0 bases, the J end lost 3 bases, and 8 bases lay between the germline ends. The CDR3 runs to 14 residues. From germline, CDR1 is KGHSH and CDR2 LQKENI. CDR3 amino acids: CASSPPGREETQYF. The DNA for the CDR3 is TGTGCCAGCTCACCACCTGGCAGGGAAGAGACCCAGTACTTC. Full variable domain (remainder filled in from reference TRBV18 and TRBJ2-5): NAGVMQNPRHLVRRRGQEARLRCSPMKGHSHVYWYRQLPEEGLKFMVYLQKENIIDESGMPKERFSAEFPKEGPSILRIQQVVRGDSAAYFCASSPPGREETQYFGPGTRLLVL.